The 6 T cell receptor beta chains reported below all come from one sample, sequenced in a study of blood T cell repertoires in COVID-19. This table comes from immunoSEQ multiplex PCR, and its TCRdb copy is limited to in-frame clones, with some not included. The sample shows a few hundred thousand clones, about 90% of them seen only once. Input material: PBMCs or T cells enriched from blood (not recorded which). These receptors all come from a woman between 45 and 60 years old in a cohort exposed to, infected with or recovered from COVID-19 (not recorded which).

The CDR3 coding sequence is TGTGCCAGCAGCACCGGACAGGGGGCGAAACGGTTGGGCACTGAAGCTTTCTTT. It specifies CASSTGQGAKRLGTEAFF. The chain uses TRBV5-4 and TRBJ1-1, with TRBD1 identical over 11 bases. Germline loops: CDR1 SGHNT, CDR2 YYREEE (reference sequence). The trim removed 4 bases at V and 4 bases at J, leaving 15 bases unmatched. This CDR3 is built from 18 residues.

The chain links TRBV18 to TRBJ1-2, with D unresolved. Trimming removed 1 base at V and 7 bases at J, with 13 bases between. CDR3 length: 14 amino acids. The V gene's germline CDR1 is KGHSH and CDR2 LQKENI. The CDR3 protein is CASSPQQPLFGYTF. The DNA of the CDR3 is TGTGCCAGCTCACCACAACAGCCTCTATTTGGCTACACCTTC.

For this clone: One junction end does not reproduce the germline sequence, and a read error may be involved. The rearrangement uses TRBV28 and TRBJ1-1; D gene unclear. Germline lookup yields CDR1 MDHEN and CDR2 SYDVKM. The CDR3 has 12 amino acids. DNA of the CDR3: TGTGCCAGCAGACTAATGAACGCTGAAGCTTTCTTT. Translated: CASRLMNAEAFF.

This rearrangement joins TRBV4-2 to TRBJ2-3; 7 bases match TRBD2. Germline V CDR1 and CDR2: LGHNA, YNFKEQ. The CDR3 has 15 residues. V gave up 4 bases and J gave up 6 bases; unmatched junction bases: 10. CDR3 region: CASSPSGVGSDTQYF. CDR3 coding DNA: TGTGCCAGCAGCCCCAGCGGGGTGGGGTCGGATACGCAGTATTTT.

The chain joins TRBV10-2 to TRBJ2-2, with D tentatively TRBD1 (6 bases). The CDR3 is made up of 16 amino acids. The ends were cut back, 7 bases at V and 4 bases at J, with 19 bases in the middle. Germline-derived CDR1 and CDR2 are WSHSY and SAAADI. The CDR3 DNA is TGCGCCAGCAAGGATCCGAGGGTAGGGGGCACCGGGGAGCTGTTTTTT. Its translation: CASKDPRVGGTGELFF.

In DNA, the CDR3 is TGTGCCAGCAGTCGTGGGGCGAGTGAAGCTTTCTTT. Residues: CASSRGASEAFF. V and J are TRBV5-4 and TRBJ1-1, with a tentative D call TRBD1 (5 bases). The CDR3 is made up of 12 amino acids. The V end lost 5 bases, the J end lost 7 bases, and 12 bases lay between the germline ends. The germline V gene encodes CDR1 SGHNT and CDR2 YYREEE (reference sequence).